The clone carrying this T cell receptor (beta chain) was counted only a few times. The entry originates in a study of cytomegalovirus exposure and HLA in healthy donors. Researchers ran the PCR with 60 Vbeta and 13 Jbeta primers. This table comes from immunoSEQ multiplex PCR, and its TCRdb copy is limited to in-frame clones, with some not included. The sample contains 150,000 to 200,000 clones, about 79% of which appear only once. Germline loops: CDR1 SEHNR, CDR2 FQNEAQ (reference sequence). The CDR3 is made up of 18 amino acids. V gave up 1 base and J gave up 2 bases, with 19 bases separating them. The J gene is TRBJ2-3, the V gene TRBV7-9; D may be TRBD1 (6 bases). The sequence was obtained from a man in his fifties or sixties in good health and CMV-seropositive. Sequenced material: PBMCs. The CDR3 reads CASSLVLPGRGFTDTQYF. The CDR3 DNA is TGTGCCAGCAGCTTAGTACTTCCCGGCAGGGGTTTCACAGATACGCAGTATTTT.